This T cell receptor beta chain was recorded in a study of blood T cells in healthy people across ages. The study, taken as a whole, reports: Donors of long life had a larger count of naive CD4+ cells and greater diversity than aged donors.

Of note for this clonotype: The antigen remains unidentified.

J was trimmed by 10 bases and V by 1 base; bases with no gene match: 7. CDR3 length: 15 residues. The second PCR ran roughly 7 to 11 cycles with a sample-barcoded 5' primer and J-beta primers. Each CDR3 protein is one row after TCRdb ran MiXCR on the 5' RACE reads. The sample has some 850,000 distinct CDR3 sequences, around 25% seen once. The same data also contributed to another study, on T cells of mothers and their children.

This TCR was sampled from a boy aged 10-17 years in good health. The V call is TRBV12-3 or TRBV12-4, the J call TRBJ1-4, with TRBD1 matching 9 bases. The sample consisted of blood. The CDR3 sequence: CASSLGDRVGGKLFF. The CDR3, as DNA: TGTGCCAGCAGTTTAGGGGACAGGGTCGGCGGAAAACTGTTTTTT.